Shown below are 8 T cell receptor beta chains from a single sample sequenced in a study of response to subunit inactivated influenza vaccine. TCRdb fed the RT-PCR reads into MiXCR, producing one record per CDR3 protein. The table shows about half a million distinct CDR3 sequences, with roughly 25% occurring only once. The sequences come from CD4+ T cells sorted from PBMCs, collected 5 to 6 days after vaccination. Receptors were obtained from a man in his fifties who received an inactivated influenza vaccine.

This chain connects TRBV6-2 or TRBV6-3 to TRBJ2-7; D tentatively fits TRBD1 or TRBD2 (5 bases each). Trimming took off 5 bases at V and 0 bases at J, with 17 bases between the two ends. The CDR3 covers 16 residues. Germline V lookup: CDR1 MNHEY, CDR2 SVGEGT. The CDR3 DNA reads TGTGCCAGCAGTCTCCGTCGGGGCCACCTCTCCTACGAGCAGTACTTC. Protein sequence: CASSLRRGHLSYEQYF.

There are a few counts of this clonotype. The chain couples TRBV12-3 or TRBV12-4 to TRBJ1-6; 10 bases fit TRBD1. The CDR3 contains 14 residues. The V and J ends lost 5 bases and 10 bases, in that order; junction bases with no gene match: 5. The CDR3 sequence is CASSTGTGASPLHF. The CDR3 DNA reads TGTGCCAGCAGTACAGGGACAGGGGCCTCACCCCTCCACTTT.

The chain links TRBV7-9 to TRBJ2-3; D uncertain. The CDR3 covers 15 residues. The ends were cut back, 5 bases at V and 0 bases at J, with 12 bases in the middle. Germline CDR1 and CDR2: SEHNR and FQNEAQ (reference sequence). For the CDR3, the DNA is TGTGCCAGCAGCCCCCCAGGTGGTAGCACAGATACGCAGTATTTT. Its translation: CASSPPGGSTDTQYF.

This clonotype was recorded a few times. This rearrangement joins TRBV29-1 to TRBJ2-5; 10 bases are shared with TRBD1. This CDR3 has 14 amino acids. Germline CDR1 is SQVTM and CDR2 is ANQGSEA. The trim removed 4 bases at V and 3 bases at J, leaving 5 bases unmatched. Here the CDR3 DNA reads TGCAGCGTTGTTAGGACAGGGGGGGAAGAGACCCAGTACTTC. Protein sequence: CSVVRTGGEETQYF.

The chain is built from TRBV4-1 and TRBJ2-2; 13 bases are a match to TRBD2. This CDR3 comprises 20 residues. CDR1 is MGHRA and CDR2 is YSYEKL in the germline V gene. V lost 0 bases, J lost 5 bases, and 12 bases stayed unmatched. The CDR3 spells CASSQETGTSGVRRTGELFF. CDR3 in DNA: TGCGCCAGCAGCCAAGAAACCGGGACTAGCGGGGTTCGGAGAACCGGGGAGCTGTTTTTT.

The chain is built from TRBV4-2 and TRBJ2-1; D remains ambiguous. V lost 0 bases and J lost 12, with 12 bases in between. The CDR3 length is 13 residues. Germline CDR1 and CDR2: LGHNA and YNFKEQ. The DNA for the CDR3 is TGTGCCAGCAGCCAAGATGTGGTATCCGGGCAGTTCTTC. Protein: CASSQDVVSGQFF.

This clonotype was picked up a small number of times. V gene TRBV7-2 combines with J gene TRBJ1-5; TRBD1 matches at 7 bases. The CDR3 totals 15 residues. Germline CDR1 and CDR2: SGHTA and FQGNSA. V shed 4 bases, J shed 0 bases, and the junction held 3 bases outside the gene matches. Written as DNA, the CDR3 is TGTGCCAGCAGCTCGGGGACAGATAGCAATCAGCCCCAGCATTTT. It yields the protein CASSSGTDSNQPQHF.

This clonotype was detected many times. This chain uses TRBV12-3 or TRBV12-4 with TRBJ2-7; 8 nucleotides align to TRBD1. The V gene end was trimmed by 4 bases and the J gene end by 6 bases; junction bases not matched to a gene: 2. This CDR3 comprises 12 residues. The CDR3 sequence: CASSSTGVEQYF. For the CDR3, the DNA is TGTGCCAGCAGTTCGACAGGGGTCGAGCAGTACTTC.